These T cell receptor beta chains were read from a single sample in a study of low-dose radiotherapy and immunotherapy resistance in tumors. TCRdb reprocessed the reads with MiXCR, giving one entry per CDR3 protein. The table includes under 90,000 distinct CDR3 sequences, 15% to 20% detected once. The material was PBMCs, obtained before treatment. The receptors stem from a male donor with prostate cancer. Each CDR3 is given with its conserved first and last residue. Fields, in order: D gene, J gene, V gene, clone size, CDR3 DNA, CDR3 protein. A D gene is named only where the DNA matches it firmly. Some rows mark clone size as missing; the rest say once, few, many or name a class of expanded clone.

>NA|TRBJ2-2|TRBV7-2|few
NA
CASSRTGPKQGSGELFFF
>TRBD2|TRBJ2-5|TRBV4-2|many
TGTGCCAGCAGCCCCAGCGCGGGGGTAGAGACCCAGTACTTC
CASSPSAGVETQYF
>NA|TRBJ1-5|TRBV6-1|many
TGTGCCAGCAGCCTCAATCAGCCCCAGCATTTT
CASSLNQPQHF
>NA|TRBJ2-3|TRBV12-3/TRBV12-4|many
TGTGCCAGCATGCGGGGTTCAGATACGCAGTATTTT
CASMRGSDTQYF
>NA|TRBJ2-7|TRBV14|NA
TGTGCCAGCAGCCAAGAGGACACCCAGCCCTACGAGCAGTACTTC
CASSQEDTQPYEQYF
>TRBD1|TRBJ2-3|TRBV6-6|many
TGTGCCAGCAGTTACTCGTCGCCGGGACAGGGTAACACAGATACGCAGTATTTT
CASSYSSPGQGNTDTQYF
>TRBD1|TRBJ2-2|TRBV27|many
TGTGCCAGCAGTTTATCCCCGGACAGGGCCATCGCGAACACCGGGGAGCTGTTTTTT
CASSLSPDRAIANTGELFF
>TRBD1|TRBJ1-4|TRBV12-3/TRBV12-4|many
TGTGCCAGCAGTATCGGGACAGGGGTTGAAAAACTGTTTTTT
CASSIGTGVEKLFF
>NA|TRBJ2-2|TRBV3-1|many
TGTGCCAGCAGCCAAGAGGGAGCTGGCTACGGGGAGCTGTTTTTT
CASSQEGAGYGELFF
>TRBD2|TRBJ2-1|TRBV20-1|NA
TGCAGTGCTTTCACCGGGACTAGCGGGGGGCAACGCTCCTACAATGAGCAGTTCTTC
CSAFTGTSGGQRSYNEQFF
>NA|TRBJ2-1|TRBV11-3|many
TGTGCCAGCAGCTTAGAGATAGGCCGAGAGCAGTTCTTC
CASSLEIGREQFF
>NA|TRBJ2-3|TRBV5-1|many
TGCGCCAGCAGCTTGGAATCACAGGGCTGGGATACGCAGTATTTT
CASSLESQGWDTQYF
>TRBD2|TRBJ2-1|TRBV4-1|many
TGCGCCAGCAGCCCTACTAGCGGGGGAAGGTATGAGCAGTTCTTC
CASSPTSGGRYEQFF
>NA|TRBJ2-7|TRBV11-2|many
TGTGCCAGCAGCTTAGCGGGCAGGGTCCACGAGCAGTACTTC
CASSLAGRVHEQYF
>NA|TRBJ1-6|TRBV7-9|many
TGTGCCAGCAGCTTGGGGGTACAGGGCGAGGCCCTCCACTTT
CASSLGVQGEALHF
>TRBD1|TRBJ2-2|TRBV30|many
TGTGCCTGGGGGAACAGGGGCGACGGGGAGCTGTTTTTT
CAWGNRGDGELFF
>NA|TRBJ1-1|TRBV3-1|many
TGTGCCAGCAGCCAAGGAACTGAAGCTTTCTTT
CASSQGTEAFF
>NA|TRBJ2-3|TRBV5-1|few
TGCGCCAGCAGCTCCCCAGATACGCAGTATTTT
CASSSPDTQYF
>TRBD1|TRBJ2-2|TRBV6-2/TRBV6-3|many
TGTGCCAGCAGTCTTCGGACAGGGGGCACCGGGGAGCTGTTTTTT
CASSLRTGGTGELFF
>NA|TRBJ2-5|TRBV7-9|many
TGTGCCAGCAGCTTTTTCTCGCCAGGGGCCGGGGAGACCCAGTACTTC
CASSFFSPGAGETQYF
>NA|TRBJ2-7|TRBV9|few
TGTGCCAGCAGCGGACGGACGCTAGCAGGCGAGCAGTACTTC
CASSGRTLAGEQYF
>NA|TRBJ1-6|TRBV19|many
TGTGCCAGTAGTCAGGGGATCGATTCACCCCTCCACTTT
CASSQGIDSPLHF
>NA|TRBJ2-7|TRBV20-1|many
TGCAGTGCTAGAGGAATCGTAGGGGACGAGCAGTACTTC
CSARGIVGDEQYF
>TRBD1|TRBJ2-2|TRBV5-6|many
TGTGCCAGCAGCGCGGACAGGGCCGGGGAGCTGTTTTTT
CASSADRAGELFF
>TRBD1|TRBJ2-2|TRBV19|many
TGTGCCGCCAAAATAGGGACAGGGGACACCGGGGAGCTGTTTTTT
CAAKIGTGDTGELFF
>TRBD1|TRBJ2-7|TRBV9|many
TGTGCCAGCAGCCCGCGGACAGGGAACTACGAGCAGTACTTC
CASSPRTGNYEQYF
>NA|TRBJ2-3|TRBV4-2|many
TGTGCCAGCAGCCAAGAATTCCCCCGGCTACCCCCGGATACGCAGTATTTT
CASSQEFPRLPPDTQYF
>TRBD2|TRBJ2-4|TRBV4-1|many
TGCGCCAGCAGCCAGGGGACTAGCGGGGGAGCTACCAAAAACATTCAGTACTTC
CASSQGTSGGATKNIQYF
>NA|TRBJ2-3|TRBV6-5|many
TGTGCCAGCAGTTGGCGGGAATCTAGCACAGATACGCAGTATTTT
CASSWRESSTDTQYF
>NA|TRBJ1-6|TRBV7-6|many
TGTGCCAGCAGCTTAGGTGGCAGGGGAAATTCACCCCTCCACTTT
CASSLGGRGNSPLHF
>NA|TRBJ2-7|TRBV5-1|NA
TGCGCCAGCAGCTTCACCGGGCCCTCCTACGAGCAGTACTTC
CASSFTGPSYEQYF
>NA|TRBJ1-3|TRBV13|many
TGTGCCAGCAGCTCGAAACAGGGAAGCTCTGGAAACACCATATATTTT
CASSSKQGSSGNTIYF
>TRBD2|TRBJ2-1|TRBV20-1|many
TGCAGTGCTAGAGATAAGCGGGGTCGGTATGAGCAGTTCTTC
CSARDKRGRYEQFF
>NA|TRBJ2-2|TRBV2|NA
TGTGCCAGCAGCGCCTCACTAAACACCGGGGAGCTGTTTTTT
CASSASLNTGELFF
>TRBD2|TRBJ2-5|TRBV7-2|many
TGTGCCAGCAGCCCGGGAGGATCAAAGACCCAGTACTTC
CASSPGGSKTQYF
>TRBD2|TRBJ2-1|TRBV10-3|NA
TGTGCCATCAGTGAGTCGAGCGGGGGTTCCTACAATGAGCAGTTCTTC
CAISESSGGSYNEQFF
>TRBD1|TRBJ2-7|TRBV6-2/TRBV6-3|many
TGTGCCAGCAGGACCGGGACAGGGACGCGGGAGCAGTACTTC
CASRTGTGTREQYF
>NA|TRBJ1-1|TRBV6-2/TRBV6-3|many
TGTGCCAGCAGTCTTTCCGGGACCCTAAAGGGAGCTTTCTTT
CASSLSGTLKGAFF
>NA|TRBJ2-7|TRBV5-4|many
TGTGCCAGCAGCTTGGGGGGACAAACCTACGAGCAGTACTTC
CASSLGGQTYEQYF
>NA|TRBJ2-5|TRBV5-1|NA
NA
CASTNQTSMYLCASTRMGDGTQYF
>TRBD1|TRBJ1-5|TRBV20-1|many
TGCAGTGCTAAGACAGGGGTCAATCAGCCCCAGCATTTT
CSAKTGVNQPQHF